This T cell receptor beta chain was sequenced for a study of Graves' ophthalmopathy and Graves' hyperthyroidism. Whole-study findings and limits: Progression of ophthalmopathy was predicted by the model with approximately 71% sensitivity and around 72% specificity.

RNA transcripts were the source from which TCR beta CDR3 regions were amplified. Investigators did first-round RT-PCR with HTBI primers, then second-round multiplex PCR. From the multiplex PCR reads, TCRdb called clonotypes with MiXCR, one entry per CDR3 protein. Found here are roughly 50,000 distinct CDR3 sequences, about half of them singletons; the top ten hold 4.7%. Regarding this clonotype: Its target is not known.

V gave up 4 bases and J gave up 12 bases; unmatched junction bases: 16. This CDR3 contains 16 residues. CDR1 and CDR2 (germline): MGHDK, SYGVNS. Researchers turned away patients with other autoimmune diseases, uncontrolled infections, pregnancy or lactation. Each diagnosis was determined on the basis of clinical symptoms, serum thyroxine, TRAb, thyroid ultrasound and orbital computed tomography. The material sequenced was peripheral blood. The sequence derives from an adult woman with Graves' ophthalmopathy. The genes are TRBV25-1 and TRBJ2-1; 9 bases agree with TRBD1. CDR3 loop: CASSGSRTGVPDTQFF. CDR3 DNA sequence: TGTGCCAGCAGTGGATCTCGGACAGGGGTCCCAGATACGCAGTTCTTC.